This T cell receptor beta chain was captured in a study of blood T cell repertoires in COVID-19. Sequencing used immunoSEQ multiplex PCR; TCRdb keeps in-frame clones, though not all of them. The repertoire includes about 150,000 clones, around 74% of them detected once, and roughly 3.5% sits in the top ten. Germline V gives CDR1 SNHLY, CDR2 FYNNEI. The CDR3 has 16 residues. V shed 6 bases and J 2 bases; nucleotides not matched to a gene: 9. The TCR comes from a woman aged 80 or older with acute or convalescent COVID-19. The sequenced sample was peripheral blood. The rearrangement uses TRBV2 and TRBJ2-5; 10 bases are shared with TRBD1. The CDR3 DNA sequence: TGTGCCAGCAGGGCTGGACAGGGGGGAATACAAGAGACCCAGTACTTC. Amino acid sequence: CASRAGQGGIQETQYF. The full variable domain, with the rest looked up from reference TRBV2 and TRBJ2-5, is EPEVTQTPSHQVTQMGQEVILRCVPISNHLYFYWYRQILGQKVEFLVSFYNNEISEKSEIFDDQFSVERPDGSNFTLKIRSTKLEDSAMYFCASRAGQGGIQETQYFGPGTRLLVL.